The T cell receptor (beta chain) under discussion was sequenced for a study of cytomegalovirus exposure and HLA in healthy donors. With respect to this clone: Its target is unknown.

There were likely unrecorded immune exposures, though donors were nominally healthy when sampled. It was with 60 Vbeta and 13 Jbeta primers that the PCR ran. TCRdb's copy holds only in-frame clones and misses some; the assay was immunoSEQ multiplex PCR. The data contain approximately 76,000 clones, around 80% of them singletons. Whole-study results and caveats: A link between a missense DCLRE1C variant and TCR beta V- and J-gene trimming emerged from a later analysis.

This TCR derives from a man in his thirties or forties in good health and CMV-seronegative. The sequenced sample consisted of PBMCs.

CDR3 region: CASSALGLAGGLLETQYF. For the CDR3, the DNA is TGTGCCAGCAGTGCACTTGGACTAGCGGGAGGCCTTTTAGAGACCCAGTACTTC. The J gene is TRBJ2-5, the V gene TRBV6-4; TRBD2 agrees at 14 bases. Trimming cost V 4 bases and J 4 bases; bases outside gene matches: 11. CDR1 MRHNA and CDR2 SNTAGT come from the germline V gene. The CDR3 runs to 18 residues.